This T cell receptor beta chain derives from a study of blood T cell repertoires in COVID-19. The overall study: Acute and convalescent COVID-19 samples came from the United States, Italy and Spain. T cells, B-cell-depleted T cells, or PBMCs provided the cDNA or gDNA that served as material.

The count of this clone is one. The authors' processing: Reference gene primer amplification in the assay estimated nucleated cell counts. Sequencing was performed with immunoSEQ multiplex PCR; in TCRdb, only in-frame clones are kept and a portion is missing. The DNA was the basis for D and trimming; V, J and clone size are from that table. The table lists 50,000 to 55,000 clones, 75% to 90% of them singletons. This TCR derives from a man in his fifties or sixties with acute or convalescent COVID-19. The sequenced sample was peripheral blood.

In nucleotides, the CDR3 is TGTGCCACGTTTACCCCCCCTATCGGCTACACCTTC. Translated, it gives CATFTPPIGYTF. The chain is built from TRBV10-3 and TRBJ1-2; D is ambiguous. V was shortened by 10 bases and J by 8 bases, with 17 bases between the two germline ends. CDR3 length: 12 residues. CDR1 is ENHRY and CDR2 is SYGVKD in the germline V gene.